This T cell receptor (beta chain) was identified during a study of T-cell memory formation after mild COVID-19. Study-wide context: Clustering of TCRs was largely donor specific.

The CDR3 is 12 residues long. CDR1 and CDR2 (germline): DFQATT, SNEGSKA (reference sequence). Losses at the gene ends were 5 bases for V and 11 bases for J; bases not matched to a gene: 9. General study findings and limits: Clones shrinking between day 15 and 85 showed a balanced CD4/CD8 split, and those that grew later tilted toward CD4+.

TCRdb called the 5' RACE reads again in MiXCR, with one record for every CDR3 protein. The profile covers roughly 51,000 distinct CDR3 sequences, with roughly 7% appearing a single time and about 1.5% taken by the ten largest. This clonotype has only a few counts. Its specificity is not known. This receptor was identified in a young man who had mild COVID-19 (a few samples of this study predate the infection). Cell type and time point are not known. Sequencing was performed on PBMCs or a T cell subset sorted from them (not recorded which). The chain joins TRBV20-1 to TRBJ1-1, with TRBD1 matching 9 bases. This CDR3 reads CSASGQGFVAFF. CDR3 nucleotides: TGCAGTGCTTCGGGACAGGGCTTTGTCGCTTTCTTT.